Each of the 9 T cell receptor beta chains below was sequenced from the same sample in a study of T cells in Graves' hyperthyroidism and ophthalmopathy (dated by TCRdb to about 2019). The library was generated by multiplex PCR. The data were produced on an Illumina HiSeq 2000. Amplification of TCR beta CDR3 regions was carried out from RNA transcripts. The TCR CDR3 was subjected to a first round of RT-PCR using the HTBI primer set and the Qiagen OneStep RT-PCR kit. TCRdb ran its own pipeline on the public reads, namely fastp trimming at Q25 and MiXCR clone calling, and kept in-frame beta chains. A single entry per CDR3 protein holds the most common genes and DNA from its merged rows. This sample gives 300,000 to 450,000 distinct CDR3 sequences in total; approximately 25% of them show up just once. The ten largest make up more than 60% of the sample. The sample consisted of blood. These receptors originate from a man aged 50-59 years with Graves' hyperthyroidism.

The chain is built from TRBV11-2 and TRBJ2-5; 13 bases are a match to TRBD2. Germline CDR1 is SGHAT and CDR2 is FQNNGV. CDR3 size: 16 residues. The trim removed 5 bases at V and 2 bases at J, leaving 5 bases unmatched. CDR3 protein: CASSVLAGGRQETQYF. CDR3 bases: TGTGCCAGCAGCGTACTAGCGGGAGGGAGGCAAGAGACCCAGTACTTC.

The table lists this clonotype with many counts. The chain couples TRBV27 to TRBJ2-1, with 11 positions matching TRBD2. Per the germline V gene, CDR1 is MNHEY and CDR2 is SMNVEV (reference sequence). With 5 bases clipped from V and 5 bases from J, the junction kept 5 bases outside the gene matches. This CDR3 region has 15 residues. The CDR3 spells CASSIAGGRNNEQFF. The CDR3 bases are TGTGCCAGCAGTATAGCGGGAGGGCGAAACAATGAGCAGTTCTTC.

This clonotype was seen at least ten times. The CDR3 loop reads CATSDLSGRGGTDTQYF. The CDR3 DNA follows: TGTGCCACCAGTGATTTGTCCGGGAGGGGGGGCACAGATACGCAGTATTTT. This sequence joins TRBV24-1 and TRBJ2-3, with 8 bases matching TRBD2. Trimming took 0 bases from V and 1 from J; bases not matched to a gene: 5. This CDR3 has 17 residues. Germline assignment: CDR1 KGHDR and CDR2 SFDVKD.

This clonotype has only one observation. The chain carries TRBV20-1 and TRBJ1-5, with D maybe TRBD1 (6 bases). Trimming took 0 bases from V and 0 from J, leaving 9 bases between them. The CDR3 spans 15 residues. Germline V CDR1 and CDR2: DFQATT, SNEGSKA (reference sequence). The DNA for the CDR3 is TGCAGTGCTAGAGAGGGGGGGCATAGCAATCAGCCCCAGCATTTT. Translating it yields CSAREGGHSNQPQHF.

The chain joins TRBV7-9 to TRBJ2-6; no clear D. From germline, CDR1 is SEHNR and CDR2 FQNEAQ (reference sequence). The CDR3 is 15 amino acids. Trimming shortened V by 5 bases and J by 2 bases, and 10 bases separated the two germline ends. The CDR3 loop is CASSKTGPGANVLTF. CDR3 in DNA: TGTGCCAGCAGCAAGACCGGCCCTGGGGCCAACGTCCTGACTTTC.

The chain carries TRBV30 and TRBJ2-7; 10 positions agree with TRBD1. Germline V gene lookup returns CDR1 GTSNPN and CDR2 SVGIG (reference sequence). This CDR3 comprises 12 residues. Trimming removed 5 bases from V and 5 bases from J; junction bases left unmatched: 3. CDR3 sequence reads: CAWGTGAHEQYF. Here the CDR3 DNA reads TGTGCCTGGGGGACAGGGGCCCACGAGCAGTACTTC.

CDR3: CAISDGGAGANVLTF. The DNA for the CDR3 is TGTGCCATCAGTGACGGGGGGGCTGGGGCCAACGTCCTGACTTTC. The rearrangement links TRBV10-3 to TRBJ2-6, with 8 bases identical to TRBD2. V lost 3 bases and J lost 2; bases outside the gene matches: 0. CDR3 length: 15 amino acids. The germline CDR1 and CDR2 sequences are ENHRY and SYGVKD.

At least ten counts were recorded for this clonotype. CDR3 coding DNA: TGTGCCAGCAGTGCCAGGGGCGTAATCTACGAGCAGTACTTC. Amino acid sequence: CASSARGVIYEQYF. The chain combines TRBV2 with TRBJ2-7, with D perhaps TRBD1 (6 bases). V was cut by 4 bases and J by 3 bases, with 13 bases left in between. CDR1 and CDR2 (germline): SNHLY, FYNNEI. The CDR3 consists of 14 residues.

This clonotype was picked up many times. The V and J genes are TRBV7-3 and TRBJ2-7; weak D call: TRBD2 (6 bases). V shed 5 bases and J shed 0 bases, with 20 bases lying between them. The CDR3 has 17 residues. Germline V CDR1 and CDR2: SGHTA, FQGTGA. The CDR3 DNA sequence: TGTGCCAGCAGCCTTCGAGGAGGGCCCATCGGCTCCTACGAGCAGTACTTC. It codes for CASSLRGGPIGSYEQYF.